The 30 T cell receptor beta chains below were found in one sample sequenced in a study of blood T cell repertoires in COVID-19. Only in-frame clones appear in the TCRdb table, and some are missing; sequencing was by immunoSEQ multiplex PCR. There are 100,000 to 120,000 clones in the sample; 70% to 90% occur only once, and roughly 3.3% lies in the top ten. Sequencing input: peripheral blood. The receptors here all came from a woman aged 50 to 60 with acute or convalescent COVID-19.

This clone was detected only a few times. V is TRBV19 and J is TRBJ2-7, with D unclear. CDR1 is LNHDA, CDR2 SQIVND, per germline (reference sequence). CDR3 size: 14 residues. The V end was cut by 2 bases, the J end by 0 bases, with 8 bases between. The CDR3 protein is CASSILENSYEQYF. CDR3 nucleotides: TGTGCCAGTAGTATATTGGAGAACTCCTACGAGCAGTACTTC.

The V call is TRBV6-5, the J call TRBJ1-2; 8 bases align to TRBD1. Germline CDR1 reads MNHEY; CDR2 reads SVGAGI. Trimming at V came to 6 bases and at J to 3 bases, leaving 3 bases not matched to a gene. The CDR3 totals 13 residues. CDR3 sequence (DNA): TGTGCCAGCAGCCAGGGGGCGGACTATGGCTACACCTTC. This encodes CASSQGADYGYTF.

CDR3 region: CASSEVQARGYEQYF. In DNA form, the CDR3 reads TGTGCCAGCAGTGAGGTACAGGCCCGTGGCTACGAGCAGTACTTC. The gene calls are TRBV2 and TRBJ2-7; TRBD1 is a possible D gene (5 bases). From germline, CDR1 is SNHLY and CDR2 FYNNEI. Trimming pared 3 bases from V and 3 bases from J, leaving 15 bases between. The CDR3 length is 15 residues.

V and J are TRBV9 and TRBJ1-6, with D hard to call. Between the trimmed V and J ends, which lost 4 bases and 5 bases, there was a span of 13 bases. Germline V CDR1 and CDR2: SGDLS, YYNGEE. This CDR3 region has 15 residues. For the CDR3, the DNA is TGTGCCAGCAGCTCTCAATATACAGATAATTCACCCCTCCACTTT. Translation: CASSSQYTDNSPLHF.

This clone was picked up one time. The V call is TRBV18, the J call TRBJ2-7; 11 nucleotides line up with TRBD1. This CDR3 region has 18 residues. Germline assignment: CDR1 KGHSH and CDR2 LQKENI. J was trimmed by 2 bases and V by 3 bases; bases with no gene match: 12. The CDR3 DNA follows: TGTGCCAGCTCACCCCGATCCTCCGGGACAGGGGGTCCCTACGAGCAGTACTTC. Translation gives CASSPRSSGTGGPYEQYF.

The CDR3 bases are TGTGCCAGCAGCTTGGTGGGAGGCGAGCAGTTCTTC. The encoded protein is CASSLVGGEQFF. This chain uses TRBV5-4 with TRBJ2-1; a weak D match, TRBD2 (6 bases). Trimming left V 0 bases short and J 10 bases short, with 8 bases between. Germline V lookup: CDR1 SGHNT, CDR2 YYREEE (reference sequence). This CDR3 has 12 amino acids.

This clone was counted a single time. The chain carries TRBV24-1 and TRBJ2-1, with D tentatively TRBD2 (6 bases). V dropped 4 bases and J dropped 4 bases, with 16 bases sitting between them. The CDR3 runs to 16 residues. CDR1 and CDR2 from the germline V gene are KGHDR and SFDVKD. CDR3 residues: CATSEGRGKTYNEQFF. In DNA, the CDR3 is TGTGCCACCAGTGAAGGACGGGGGAAGACTTACAATGAGCAGTTCTTC.

This chain connects TRBV19 to TRBJ1-5; 8 bases agree with TRBD1. This CDR3 spans 16 amino acids. V shed 7 bases, J shed 6 bases, and the junction held 14 bases outside the gene matches. Germline loops: CDR1 LNHDA, CDR2 SQIVND (reference sequence). The CDR3: CASTLAQGAGGQPQHF. The CDR3 DNA follows: TGTGCCAGTACATTGGCCCAGGGGGCCGGGGGTCAGCCCCAGCATTTT. Using reference TRBV19 and TRBJ1-5 for the parts outside the CDR3, the full variable domain is DGGITQSPKYLFRKEGQNVTLSCEQNLNHDAMYWYRQDPGQGLRLIYYSQIVNDFQKGDIAEGYSVSREKKESFPLTVTSAQKNPTAFYLCASTLAQGAGGQPQHFGDGTRLSIL.

The V call is TRBV18, the J call TRBJ1-2, with TRBD1 matching 9 bases. Germline CDR1 KGHSH, CDR2 LQKENI. The V gene end was trimmed by 6 bases and the J gene end by 4 bases; junction bases not matched to a gene: 9. The CDR3 sequence is 15 residues long. This CDR3 is CASSEQGALVYGYTF. CDR3 coding DNA: TGTGCCAGCTCTGAACAGGGGGCGCTTGTCTATGGCTACACCTTC.

The rearrangement links TRBV11-1 to TRBJ1-2, with TRBD1 matching over 8 bases. Germline lookup yields CDR1 SGHAT and CDR2 FQDESV (reference sequence). The CDR3 spans 15 residues. J was trimmed by 3 bases and V by 5 bases; bases with no gene match: 8. The CDR3 DNA reads TGTGCCAGCAGCCCCGGGACAGGAGTATACTATGGCTACACCTTC. This gives the protein CASSPGTGVYYGYTF.

The CDR3, as DNA: TGTGCCAGCAGCCGGGACAGACCGCCTGGGGAGCTGTTTTTT. Its translation: CASSRDRPPGELFF. This chain connects TRBV11-2 to TRBJ2-2; 7 bases match TRBD1. Germline V gene lookup returns CDR1 SGHAT and CDR2 FQNNGV. The junction had 8 bases not matched to a gene; V was cut back by 5 bases and J by 8 bases. This CDR3 contains 14 residues.

The chain has TRBV6-1 and TRBJ2-3, with 12 bases identical to TRBD2. This CDR3 comprises 15 residues. V lost 2 bases to trimming and J lost 6 bases; unmatched junction nucleotides: 3. The germline CDR1 and CDR2 sequences are MNHNS and SASEGT. The CDR3 protein is CASSELAGGADTQYF. The CDR3 bases are TGTGCCAGCAGTGAACTAGCGGGAGGGGCCGATACGCAGTATTTT.

A few counts support this clone. V and J are TRBV3-1 (or the pseudogene TRBV3-2) and TRBJ2-7; D ambiguous. The V and J ends lost 2 bases and 4 bases respectively, with 6 bases between them. The V gene's germline CDR1 is LGHDT and CDR2 YNNKEL (reference sequence). The CDR3 spans 12 residues. The CDR3 loop is CASSQRDYEQYF. The CDR3 bases are TGTGCCAGCAGCCAAAGAGATTACGAGCAGTACTTC.

The chain recombines TRBV11-2 with TRBJ2-3; 8 nucleotides agree with TRBD2. This CDR3 comprises 16 residues. Trimming cost V 1 base and J 4 bases; bases outside gene matches: 7. Germline-derived CDR1 and CDR2 are SGHAT and FQNNGV. The CDR3 DNA reads as TGTGCCAGCAGCTTAGGCCGGCGGGAGGTGGCAGATACGCAGTATTTT. Translation: CASSLGRREVADTQYF.

The chain recombines TRBV27 with TRBJ2-6; tentatively, D is TRBD2 (6 bases). From germline, CDR1 is MNHEY and CDR2 SMNVEV (reference sequence). V was shortened by 6 bases and J by 4 bases, with 19 bases between the two germline ends. The CDR3 sequence is 17 residues long. CDR3 residues: CASRGPGGDPGANVLTF. The CDR3 DNA is TGTGCCAGCAGAGGGCCCGGCGGGGATCCGGGGGCCAACGTCCTGACTTTC.

For the CDR3, the DNA is TGTGCCAGCAGCGTAGTAGCGATGGGACAGAACACTGAAGCTTTCTTT. Protein sequence: CASSVVAMGQNTEAFF. The chain links TRBV9 to TRBJ1-1, with a tentative D call TRBD1 (6 bases). V gave up 0 bases and J gave up 1 base, with 13 bases separating them. Germline CDR1 reads SGDLS; CDR2 reads YYNGEE. The CDR3 is made up of 16 amino acids.

The chain has TRBV28 and TRBJ1-1; possibly TRBD1 for D (5 bases). This CDR3 has 16 amino acids. The V and J ends lost 1 base and 0 bases respectively, with 12 bases between them. In germline, CDR1 is MDHEN, CDR2 SYDVKM. The CDR3 is CASSLSDSRLNTEAFF. The DNA of the CDR3 is TGTGCCAGCAGTTTATCCGACAGTCGTTTGAACACTGAAGCTTTCTTT.

This chain connects TRBV6-5 to TRBJ2-7; no reliable D call. This CDR3 region has 14 residues. Deletions cut 6 bases from V and 6 bases from J, with 18 bases between. CDR1 and CDR2 from the germline V gene are MNHEY and SVGAGI. CDR3 protein: CASRGYSRLVEQYF. The CDR3, as DNA: TGTGCCAGCAGAGGATACTCCAGGTTGGTCGAGCAGTACTTC.

The chain employs TRBV7-2 and TRBJ1-2, with D tentatively TRBD1 (5 bases). Germline-derived CDR1 and CDR2 are SGHTA and FQGNSA. This CDR3 region has 16 residues. Trimming pared 5 bases from V and 7 bases from J, leaving 23 bases between. CDR3 bases: TGTGCCAGCAGCCCACTCCCCATGGCAGGGATTGTTGGCTACACCTTC. Its translation: CASSPLPMAGIVGYTF.

The chain recombines TRBV12-5 with TRBJ2-2; D might be TRBD1 (5 bases). CDR1 is LGHNT and CDR2 is FRNRAP in the germline V gene. Trimming stripped 6 bases from V and 5 bases from J, with 10 bases between. CDR3 size: 13 residues. Here the CDR3 DNA reads TGTGCTAGTGGGTTGACAGAGACCGGGGAGCTGTTTTTT. It codes for CASGLTETGELFF.

The chain carries TRBV5-5 and TRBJ1-1; a weak D match, TRBD1 (6 bases). The V and J ends lost 6 bases and 2 bases respectively, with 14 bases between them. Germline V CDR1 and CDR2: SGHKS, YYEKEE (reference sequence). The CDR3 totals 14 residues. CDR3 DNA sequence: TGTGCCAGCATCCCGACAGGACTCAACACTGAAGCTTTCTTT. Its protein product is CASIPTGLNTEAFF.

The chain couples TRBV10-3 to TRBJ2-3, with TRBD2 matching 11 bases. CDR1 is ENHRY, CDR2 SYGVKD, per germline. Trimming at V came to 3 bases and at J to 5 bases, leaving 13 bases not matched to a gene. CDR3 length: 18 residues. CDR3 amino acids: CAISEGGRLAGRGDTQYF. The CDR3 region has the DNA TGTGCCATCAGTGAAGGGGGACGACTAGCGGGGAGAGGAGATACGCAGTATTTT.

This chain uses TRBV7-9 with TRBJ2-3; 10 bases are a match to TRBD2. This CDR3 is built from 14 residues. Germline CDR1 is SEHNR and CDR2 is FQNEAQ (reference sequence). The junction had 5 bases not matched to a gene; V was cut back by 5 bases and J by 6 bases. CDR3 loop: CASSQGTSADTQYF. CDR3 nucleotides: TGTGCCAGCAGCCAGGGGACTAGCGCGGATACGCAGTATTTT.

The rearrangement links TRBV2 to TRBJ1-1, with 10 nucleotides matching TRBD1. V lost 6 bases, J lost 3 bases, and 13 bases stayed unmatched. In germline, CDR1 is SNHLY, CDR2 FYNNEI. CDR3 length: 17 residues. CDR3 sequence (DNA): TGTGCCAGCAGGAGGACAGGGGGTGGGTCTGGTGACACTGAAGCTTTCTTT. As protein: CASRRTGGGSGDTEAFF. The entire variable domain, with the rest obtained from reference TRBV2 and TRBJ1-1, is as follows: EPEVTQTPSHQVTQMGQEVILRCVPISNHLYFYWYRQILGQKVEFLVSFYNNEISEKSEIFDDQFSVERPDGSNFTLKIRSTKLEDSAMYFCASRRTGGGSGDTEAFFGQGTRLTVV.

This chain joins TRBV10-3 and TRBJ2-1; 7 bases agree with TRBD2. V lost 7 bases to trimming and J lost 4 bases; unmatched junction nucleotides: 10. Germline-derived CDR1 and CDR2 are ENHRY and SYGVKD. This CDR3 spans 15 amino acids. CDR3 amino acids: CAITGGGGGYNEQFF. Here the CDR3 DNA reads TGTGCCATCACCGGAGGTGGGGGAGGGTACAATGAGCAGTTCTTC.

V gene TRBV28 combines with J gene TRBJ2-5; D ambiguous. From germline, CDR1 is MDHEN and CDR2 SYDVKM. The CDR3 has 15 amino acids. V was cut by 6 bases and J by 5 bases, with 19 bases left in between. The CDR3 DNA reads as TGTGCCAGCAGCCCTCCCGTAGCAAACTCGGAGACCCAGTACTTC. Translating it yields CASSPPVANSETQYF.

V and J are TRBV7-9 and TRBJ2-7; D is unclear. This CDR3 has 12 amino acids. Germline V gene data show CDR1 as SEHNR and CDR2 as FQNEAQ (reference sequence). Trimming took 3 bases from V and 6 from J, leaving 9 bases between them. Written as DNA, the CDR3 is TGTGCCAGCAGCTTCACAGCTGCCGAGCAGTACTTC. This gives the protein CASSFTAAEQYF.

The V gene is TRBV2, the J gene TRBJ2-5; D is unclear. From germline, CDR1 is SNHLY and CDR2 FYNNEI. The CDR3 is 11 residues long. V dropped 6 bases and J dropped 5 bases, with 7 bases sitting between them. In nucleotides, the CDR3 is TGTGCCAGCAGGAAACTGGAGACCCAGTACTTC. It encodes CASRKLETQYF.

The chain employs TRBV30 and TRBJ2-1; 11 nucleotides align to TRBD2. Germline V lookup: CDR1 GTSNPN, CDR2 SVGIG (reference sequence). V lost 1 base and J lost 2; bases outside the gene matches: 1. CDR3 length equals 15 residues. As DNA, the CDR3 is TGTGCCTGGAGTGAACTAGCGGGAGCCTACAATGAGCAGTTCTTC. This sequence encodes CAWSELAGAYNEQFF.

The chain links TRBV28 to TRBJ2-7, with 11 nucleotides matching TRBD2. V lost 6 bases to trimming and J lost 8 bases; unmatched junction nucleotides: 9. From germline, CDR1 is MDHEN and CDR2 SYDVKM. The CDR3 extends over 14 amino acids. CDR3 loop: CASSLLAGEIKQYF. The CDR3 DNA follows: TGTGCCAGCAGCTTACTAGCGGGAGAGATTAAGCAGTACTTC.